The sequence of this T cell receptor beta chain was determined in a study of T cells in Graves' hyperthyroidism and ophthalmopathy. Turning to the study itself: Peripheral blood was acquired at first diagnosis, ahead of any therapy whatsoever.

Amplification of TCR beta CDR3 regions used RNA as the template. Carried out on the TCR CDR3, a first-round RT-PCR used the HTBI primer set. TCRdb passed the multiplex PCR reads through MiXCR, listing each CDR3 protein once. The repertoire holds about 760,000 distinct CDR3 sequences, under 45% seen once, with 31% in the top ten. This clonotype was counted only a few times. The source of this sequence is a woman aged 40 to 49 with Graves' hyperthyroidism. Material: blood.

CDR3 sequence (DNA): TGTGCCAGTAGTTCGGCCCCAGGACAGGGTTATGGCTACACCTTC. It yields the protein CASSSAPGQGYGYTF. The V gene is TRBV19, the J gene TRBJ1-2; 8 bases agree with TRBD1. CDR1 LNHDA and CDR2 SQIVND come from the germline V gene (reference sequence). V lost 5 bases to trimming and J lost 5 bases; unmatched junction nucleotides: 10. The CDR3 runs to 15 residues.